The 31 T cell receptor beta chains below come from one sample, sequenced in a study of OX40 agonist ivuxolimab in advanced cancers. Generated by immunoSEQ multiplex PCR, the TCRdb table keeps only in-frame clones and is missing some. The table includes around 94,000 clones, roughly 89% detected once. The sequencing used CD4+ or CD8+ T cells sorted from blood, collected in a trial of the OX40 agonist ivuxolimab. The origin of the receptors is an adult with an advanced solid tumor such as melanoma, head and neck, liver or kidney cancer.

This clone has only a few counts. The chain has TRBV19 and TRBJ1-1; no definite D call. Trimming took off 3 bases at V and 4 bases at J, with 12 bases between the two ends. CDR1 is LNHDA and CDR2 is SQIVND in the germline V gene (reference sequence). The CDR3 extends over 14 amino acids. The CDR3 region is CASSIVGLGTEAFF. CDR3 DNA sequence: TGTGCCAGTAGTATTGTGGGGTTGGGCACTGAAGCTTTCTTT.

This clone came up once. The chain carries TRBV5-5 and TRBJ1-5; 9 bases map to TRBD1. Looked up from germline, CDR1 is SGHKS and CDR2 is YYEKEE (reference sequence). The V gene end was trimmed by 2 bases and the J gene end by 3 bases; junction bases not matched to a gene: 3. The CDR3 extends over 15 amino acids. CDR3 DNA sequence: TGTGCCAGCAGCTTTGGACAGGGGTACAATCAGCCCCAGCATTTT. Encoded protein: CASSFGQGYNQPQHF.

The J gene is TRBJ2-1, the V gene TRBV6-1; the D gene is possibly TRBD2 (5 bases). The germline V and J ends were trimmed by 2 bases and 0 bases, with 11 bases remaining between them. The CDR3 loop spans 16 amino acids. Germline lookup yields CDR1 MNHNS and CDR2 SASEGT. CDR3: CASSEFSGSSYNEQFF. CDR3 coding DNA: TGTGCCAGCAGTGAATTCTCGGGGAGCTCCTACAATGAGCAGTTCTTC.

In nucleotides, the CDR3 is TGCAGCGTTGAGTCATCGGGAGCCTCGGGCACCATATATTTT. The encoded protein is CSVESSGASGTIYF. The chain recombines TRBV29-1 with TRBJ1-3; D remains ambiguous. This CDR3 spans 14 amino acids. Trimming took off 3 bases at V and 9 bases at J, with 18 bases between the two ends. Germline CDR1 reads SQVTM; CDR2 reads ANQGSEA.

The V and J genes are TRBV29-1 and TRBJ2-7; D is perhaps TRBD2 (6 bases). Trimming removed 5 bases at V and 6 bases at J, with 14 bases between. The CDR3 runs to 12 residues. The germline gives CDR1 SQVTM, CDR2 ANQGSEA. CDR3 loop: CSVYPGRGEQYF. Written as DNA, the CDR3 is TGCAGCGTTTATCCTGGGCGGGGCGAGCAGTACTTC.

The V call is TRBV4-2, the J call TRBJ1-1; D not certain. Per germline, CDR1 LGHNA and CDR2 YNFKEQ. This CDR3 is 11 amino acids long. V was pared by 7 bases and J by 1 base, with 4 bases between. The CDR3 loop reads CASIGNTEAFF. The CDR3 nucleotides read TGTGCCAGCATCGGGAACACTGAAGCTTTCTTT.

This clone was observed a single time. V gene TRBV4-2 combines with J gene TRBJ2-3; a weak D match, TRBD2 (6 bases). Trimming pared 0 bases from V and 5 bases from J, leaving 15 bases between. Per germline, CDR1 LGHNA and CDR2 YNFKEQ. This CDR3 is 16 amino acids long. The CDR3: CASSQDWGERGDTQYF. CDR3 bases: TGTGCCAGCAGCCAAGACTGGGGGGAGAGGGGAGATACGCAGTATTTT.

This clone appeared a single time. The V call is TRBV7-2, the J call TRBJ1-4; 8 positions match TRBD1. In germline, CDR1 is SGHTA, CDR2 FQGNSA. This CDR3 comprises 12 residues. The V and J ends lost 5 bases and 8 bases, in that order; junction bases with no gene match: 1. CDR3 residues: CASSGTGEKLFF. CDR3 nucleotide sequence: TGTGCCAGCAGCGGGACAGGAGAAAAACTGTTTTTT.

V usage is TRBV13 and J usage is TRBJ1-5; tentative D call: TRBD1 (6 bases). The CDR3 runs to 15 residues. Between the trimmed V and J ends, which lost 3 bases and 3 bases, there was a span of 12 bases. Germline values: CDR1 PRHDT, CDR2 FYEKMQ (reference sequence). The CDR3 DNA is TGTGCCAGCAGCTTTAACGGACAGTTCAATCAGCCCCAGCATTTT. This sequence encodes CASSFNGQFNQPQHF.

This chain links TRBV7-3 with TRBJ2-3, with D hard to call. This CDR3 is built from 12 residues. The germline V gene has CDR1 SGHTA and CDR2 FQGTGA. Trimming cost V 1 base and J 1 base, with 0 bases left between them. The CDR3 loop reads CASSLSTDTQYF. In DNA, the CDR3 is TGTGCCAGCAGCTTAAGCACAGATACGCAGTATTTT.

The chain links TRBV29-1 to TRBJ2-1, with D perhaps matching TRBD2 (5 bases). Trimming stripped 7 bases from V and 3 bases from J, with 13 bases between. Germline CDR1 SQVTM, CDR2 ANQGSEA. This CDR3 region has 13 residues. The CDR3 DNA sequence: TGCAGCGGGGCGGGCAGACTCTACAATGAGCAGTTCTTC. This codes for CSGAGRLYNEQFF.

CDR3 bases: TGTGCCAGCACCTCGCGGGGCCAGGTGTATCAGCCCCAGCATTTT. Protein: CASTSRGQVYQPQHF. V usage is TRBV27 and J usage is TRBJ1-5, with D possibly being TRBD1 (5 bases). This CDR3 contains 15 residues. With 7 bases removed from V and 5 bases from J, the gap between germline ends came to 18 bases. CDR1 MNHEY and CDR2 SMNVEV come from the germline V gene (reference sequence).

The J gene is TRBJ2-7, the V gene TRBV10-3; D gene uncertain. This CDR3 has 12 residues. Germline V gene sequence: CDR1 ENHRY, CDR2 SYGVKD. With 10 bases removed from V and 0 bases from J, the gap between germline ends came to 10 bases. CDR3 sequence (DNA): TGTGCCAGCGCGAGAGACTCCTACGAGCAGTACTTC. Translation: CASARDSYEQYF.

The chain carries TRBV5-4 and TRBJ2-7; 9 nucleotides match TRBD1. The V and J ends lost 4 bases and 1 base, in that order; junction bases with no gene match: 3. Per germline, CDR1 SGHNT and CDR2 YYREEE (reference sequence). The CDR3 contains 14 residues. DNA of the CDR3: TGTGCCAGCAGCACGACAGGGGGTTCCTACGAGCAGTACTTC. It is translated as CASSTTGGSYEQYF. Full variable domain (rest looked up from reference TRBV5-4 and TRBJ2-7): ETGVTQSPTHLIKTRGQQVTLRCSSQSGHNTVSWYQQALGQGPQFIFQYYREEENGRGNFPPRFSGLQFPNYSSELNVNALELDDSALYLCASSTTGGSYEQYFGPGTRLTVT.

The chain couples TRBV19 to TRBJ2-1, with D perhaps given as TRBD1 or TRBD2 (6 bases each). The CDR3 runs to 15 residues. V was shortened by 5 bases and J by 6 bases, with 17 bases between the two germline ends. CDR1 and CDR2 from the germline V gene are LNHDA and SQIVND (reference sequence). The CDR3 DNA reads TGTGCCAGTAGTCCCCTGAGGGGGGTCGGCAATGAGCAGTTCTTC. It specifies CASSPLRGVGNEQFF.

The chain couples TRBV2 to TRBJ1-4, with a weak D call TRBD1 (6 bases). With 5 bases removed from V and 4 bases from J, the gap between germline ends came to 14 bases. The germline gives CDR1 SNHLY, CDR2 FYNNEI. The CDR3 is made up of 15 amino acids. CDR3 residues: CASSQQGFVNEKLFF. CDR3 in DNA: TGTGCCAGCAGTCAACAGGGTTTTGTTAATGAAAAACTGTTTTTT.

V usage is TRBV6-1 and J usage is TRBJ1-1; weak D call: TRBD1 (6 bases). This CDR3 comprises 15 residues. With 2 bases removed from V and 5 bases from J, the gap between germline ends came to 15 bases. Per germline, CDR1 MNHNS and CDR2 SASEGT. The DNA of the CDR3 is TGTGCCAGCAGTGAACAGTCCCAGGGGAGTACTGAAGCTTTCTTT. The encoded protein is CASSEQSQGSTEAFF.

This CDR3 reads CASSYGRTYEQYF. The DNA for the CDR3 is TGTGCCAGCAGTTACGGGAGAACCTACGAGCAGTACTTC. V usage is TRBV6-6 and J usage is TRBJ2-7, with D perhaps matching TRBD2 (5 bases). Germline V gene data show CDR1 as MNHNY and CDR2 as SVGAGI (reference sequence). Trimming shortened V by 2 bases and J by 2 bases, and 7 bases separated the two germline ends. The CDR3 is 13 amino acids.

The J gene is TRBJ1-4, the V gene TRBV11-3; D gene ambiguous. Germline CDR1 reads SGHNT; CDR2 reads YENEEA. V shed 2 bases and J shed 7 bases, with 5 bases lying between them. CDR3 length: 12 amino acids. The CDR3 region is CASSLNGEKLFF. CDR3 in DNA: TGTGCCAGCAGCTTAAACGGTGAAAAACTGTTTTTT.

The chain recombines TRBV28 with TRBJ2-5, with 9 bases identical to TRBD1. Per germline, CDR1 MDHEN and CDR2 SYDVKM. This CDR3 comprises 16 residues. V was clipped by 5 bases and J by 2 bases; unmatched bases: 9. In nucleotides, the CDR3 is TGTGCCAGCAGTCCCCCGGGACAGGGTGTTCAAGAGACCCAGTACTTC. This translates into CASSPPGQGVQETQYF.

This chain connects TRBV28 to TRBJ1-5; possible D gene TRBD1, 5 bases. Trimming stripped 3 bases from V and 7 bases from J, with 16 bases between. The germline CDR1 and CDR2 sequences are MDHEN and SYDVKM. This CDR3 has 15 amino acids. CDR3 in amino acids: CASSLAGRVSQPQHF. The CDR3 DNA reads TGTGCCAGCAGTTTGGCGGGCAGGGTAAGCCAGCCCCAGCATTTT.

This clone was seen more than once but under ten times. The chain links TRBV7-9 to TRBJ2-7; D gene ambiguous. The V end lost 0 bases, the J end lost 1 base, and 10 bases lay between the germline ends. Germline loops: CDR1 SEHNR, CDR2 FQNEAQ (reference sequence). The CDR3 has 15 amino acids. The CDR3 DNA is TGTGCCAGCAGCTTAGCATTCCGAGGATCCTACGAGCAGTACTTC. Translation gives CASSLAFRGSYEQYF. Drawing the rest from reference TRBV7-9 and TRBJ2-7, the complete variable domain is DTGVSQNPRHKITKRGQNVTFRCDPISEHNRLYWYRQTLGQGPEFLTYFQNEAQLEKSRLLSDRFSAERPKGSFSTLEIQRTEQGDSAMYLCASSLAFRGSYEQYFGPGTRLTVT.

This clone occurred a few times. The V call is TRBV11-2, the J call TRBJ1-2, with D unresolved. V was pared by 3 bases and J by 2 bases, with 4 bases between. This CDR3 comprises 12 residues. From germline, CDR1 is SGHAT and CDR2 FQNNGV. CDR3: CASSFRNYGYTF. CDR3 in DNA: TGTGCCAGCAGCTTTCGGAACTATGGCTACACCTTC.

This clone was seen only once. The V gene is TRBV19, the J gene TRBJ2-1; D is unresolved. Germline-derived CDR1 and CDR2 are LNHDA and SQIVND (reference sequence). Trimming took 4 bases from V and 2 from J, leaving 15 bases between them. This CDR3 contains 16 residues. Here the CDR3 reads CASSKFGDDPYNEQFF. DNA of the CDR3: TGTGCCAGTAGTAAGTTTGGCGATGACCCCTACAATGAGCAGTTCTTC.

This CDR3 reads CASSLVAGVGHNEQFF. The CDR3 nucleotides are TGTGCCAGCAGCTTAGTAGCGGGAGTCGGACACAATGAGCAGTTCTTC. The chain joins TRBV7-8 to TRBJ2-1, with 9 bases identical to TRBD2. The V gene end was trimmed by 1 base and the J gene end by 5 bases; junction bases not matched to a gene: 6. Germline loops: CDR1 SGHVS, CDR2 FQNEAQ. This CDR3 is built from 16 residues.

V is TRBV5-1 and J is TRBJ2-7; D might be TRBD2 (6 bases). V gave up 1 base and J gave up 4 bases, with 15 bases separating them. The CDR3 contains 15 residues. Germline V gene lookup returns CDR1 SGHRS and CDR2 YFSETQ. The CDR3 protein is CASSLLTGGGYEQYF. The CDR3 DNA reads as TGCGCCAGCAGCTTGCTTACAGGTGGGGGGTACGAGCAGTACTTC.

The chain joins TRBV5-1 to TRBJ1-1; TRBD1 agrees at 9 bases. V trimming: 0 bases; J trimming: 0 bases; junction bases outside the gene matches: 0. CDR3 length: 15 amino acids. Germline V gene sequence: CDR1 SGHRS, CDR2 YFSETQ. As DNA, the CDR3 is TGCGCCAGCAGCTTGGACAGGGGGCTGAACACTGAAGCTTTCTTT. This encodes CASSLDRGLNTEAFF.

The rearrangement joins TRBV7-9 to TRBJ1-1; TRBD1 matches at 9 bases. From germline, CDR1 is SEHNR and CDR2 FQNEAQ (reference sequence). J was trimmed by 5 bases and V by 5 bases; bases with no gene match: 9. This CDR3 is 15 amino acids long. CDR3 nucleotide sequence: TGTGCCAGCAGCCCGCACAGGGGGCCGGTGACTGAAGCTTTCTTT. Residues: CASSPHRGPVTEAFF.

This rearrangement joins TRBV7-9 to TRBJ1-1; TRBD1 aligns across 7 bases. V lost 2 bases, J lost 4 bases, and 7 bases stayed unmatched. The CDR3 spans 15 residues. Germline V gene data show CDR1 as SEHNR and CDR2 as FQNEAQ (reference sequence). CDR3 coding DNA: TGTGCCAGCAGCTTATATGAGACAGGGTCCACTGAAGCTTTCTTT. This gives the protein CASSLYETGSTEAFF.

The chain uses TRBV5-1 and TRBJ1-2; possibly TRBD1 for D (6 bases). Germline CDR1 and CDR2: SGHRS and YFSETQ. The CDR3 extends over 16 amino acids. V was trimmed by 0 bases and J by 4 bases, leaving 16 bases between them. The CDR3 region has the DNA TGCGCCAGCAGCTTGGGCACACAGGGTCCGGGCTATGGCTACACCTTC. Its protein product is CASSLGTQGPGYGYTF.

This clone was counted once. The genes are TRBV7-2 and TRBJ2-1; 8 nucleotides match TRBD2. There are 15 residues in the CDR3. Germline trimming cut 5 bases from V and 5 bases from J; bases unmatched to any gene: 8. In germline, CDR1 is SGHTA, CDR2 FQGNSA. The CDR3 sequence is CASSQLAEKNNEQFF. For the CDR3, the DNA is TGTGCCAGCAGCCAACTAGCGGAGAAAAACAATGAGCAGTTCTTC.